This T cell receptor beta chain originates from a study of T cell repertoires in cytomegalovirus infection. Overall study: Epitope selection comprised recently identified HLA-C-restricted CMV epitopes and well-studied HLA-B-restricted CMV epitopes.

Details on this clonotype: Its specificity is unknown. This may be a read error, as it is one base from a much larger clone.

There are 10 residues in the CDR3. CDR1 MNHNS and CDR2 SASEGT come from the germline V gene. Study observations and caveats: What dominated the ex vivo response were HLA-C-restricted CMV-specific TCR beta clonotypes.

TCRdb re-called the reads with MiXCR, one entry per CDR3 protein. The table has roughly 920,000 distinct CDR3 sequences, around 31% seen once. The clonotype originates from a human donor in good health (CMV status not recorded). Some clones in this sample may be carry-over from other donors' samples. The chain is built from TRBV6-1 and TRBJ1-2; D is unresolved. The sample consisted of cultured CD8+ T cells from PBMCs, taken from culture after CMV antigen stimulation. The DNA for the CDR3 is TGTGCCAACAGTGCGGGCGGCTACACCTTC. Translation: CANSAGGYTF.